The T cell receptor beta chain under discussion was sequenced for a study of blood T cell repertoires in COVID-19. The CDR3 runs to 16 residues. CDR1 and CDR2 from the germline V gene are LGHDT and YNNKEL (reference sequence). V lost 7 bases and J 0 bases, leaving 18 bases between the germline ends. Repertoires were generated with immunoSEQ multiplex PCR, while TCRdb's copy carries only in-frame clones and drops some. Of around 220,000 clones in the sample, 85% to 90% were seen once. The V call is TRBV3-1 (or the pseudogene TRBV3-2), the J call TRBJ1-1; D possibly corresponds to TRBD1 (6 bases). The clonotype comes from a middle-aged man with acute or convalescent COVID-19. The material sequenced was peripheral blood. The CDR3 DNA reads TGTGCCAGCAAAGGTCAGGGGATTATTATGAACACTGAAGCTTTCTTT. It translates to CASKGQGIIMNTEAFF.